The clone carrying this T cell receptor beta chain was seen more than once but under ten times. The data were obtained in a study of blood T cell repertoires in COVID-19. Study-wide context: Italy, Spain and the United States were the sources of the convalescent and acute COVID-19 samples. Sample material is recorded as cDNA or gDNA derived from T cells, B-cell-depleted T cells, or PBMCs.

Per the authors' pipeline: For nucleated cells, counts were estimated from reference gene primer amplification. Repertoires were generated with immunoSEQ multiplex PCR, while TCRdb's copy carries only in-frame clones and drops some. That table furnishes V, J and clone size, whereas the DNA furnished D and trimming. In the table there are about 61,000 clones, 88% of which are singletons. This CDR3 contains 15 residues. Per the germline V gene, CDR1 is LNHDA and CDR2 is SQIVND (reference sequence). V was trimmed by 3 bases and J by 0 bases, leaving 12 bases between them. J is TRBJ2-7 and V is TRBV19; weak D call: TRBD2 (6 bases). The receptor was isolated from a woman aged 45-65 years with active or convalescent COVID-19. Material: peripheral blood. CDR3 nucleotides: TGTGCCAGTAGTATTTCTGACGGGAGCTCCTACGAGCAGTACTTC. Residues: CASSISDGSSYEQYF.